The 5 T cell receptor beta chains below all came from one sample that was sequenced in a study of T cell repertoires in cytomegalovirus infection. Each CDR3 protein gets one entry after TCRdb re-called the reads with MiXCR. Among 510,000 or so distinct CDR3 sequences listed, around 27% were seen once. The specimen sequenced was PBMCs. The origin of the receptors is a human donor in good health (CMV status not recorded). Some clones in this sample may be carry-over from other donors' samples.

This clonotype was detected only a few times. The chain uses TRBV15 and TRBJ1-5; D possibly corresponds to TRBD1 (5 bases). CDR1 and CDR2 from the germline V gene are LNHNV and YYDKDF (reference sequence). The CDR3 sequence is 15 residues long. V lost 8 bases and J lost 0, with 14 bases in between. CDR3 bases: TGTGCCACCCGGAGGGACCGTTATAGCAATCAGCCCCAGCATTTT. Protein product: CATRRDRYSNQPQHF.

The chain combines TRBV11-2 with TRBJ1-4; D gene unclear. CDR1 and CDR2 from the germline V gene are SGHAT and FQNNGV. The CDR3 covers 14 residues. Between the trimmed V and J ends, which lost 3 bases and 3 bases, there was a span of 8 bases. The CDR3 nucleotides read TGTGCCAGCAGCTTTGCGGGGTCTAATGAAAAACTGTTTTTT. It translates to CASSFAGSNEKLFF.

This clonotype was counted only a few times. J is TRBJ2-3 and V is TRBV4-1; 10 nucleotides match TRBD2. The germline V gene encodes CDR1 MGHRA and CDR2 YSYEKL. Germline trimming cut 1 base from V and 4 bases from J; bases unmatched to any gene: 8. The CDR3 spans 17 residues. The CDR3 DNA reads TGCGCCAGCAGCCAAGTCCTAGCGGGAGACGGCGCAGATACGCAGTATTTT. It encodes CASSQVLAGDGADTQYF.

The J gene is TRBJ1-4, the V gene TRBV11-3; D is undetermined. Germline V gives CDR1 SGHNT, CDR2 YENEEA. The CDR3 has 14 amino acids. V lost 5 bases to trimming and J lost 4 bases, with 11 bases between them. The CDR3 bases are TGTGCCAGCAGCGCTAGCCAATTTAATGAAAAACTGTTTTTT. Protein: CASSASQFNEKLFF.

This clonotype has a count of ten or more. The J gene is TRBJ2-3, the V gene TRBV7-2; weak D call: TRBD2 (6 bases). Germline values: CDR1 SGHTA, CDR2 FQGNSA. This CDR3 comprises 15 residues. Deletions cut 5 bases from V and 3 bases from J, with 15 bases between. As DNA, the CDR3 is TGTGCCAGCAGCCGGCTAGGCGGAGGGACAGATACGCAGTATTTT. This translates into CASSRLGGGTDTQYF. Supplemented by reference TRBV7-2 and TRBJ2-3, the full variable domain reads GAGVSQSPSNKVTEKGKDVELRCDPISGHTALYWYRQSLGQGLEFLIYFQGNSAPDKSGLPSDRFSAERTGGSVSTLTIQRTQQEDSAVYLCASSRLGGGTDTQYFGPGTRLTVL.